These 31 T cell receptor beta chains originate from one sample sequenced in a study of cytomegalovirus exposure and HLA in healthy donors listed by TCRdb under 2017. Libraries were built with the immunoSEQ multiplex PCR assay. A mixture of 60 forward primers for TCR Vbeta segments and 13 reverse primers for TCR Jbeta segments was used in the multiplex PCR. TCRdb obtained this table from immuneACCESS and retained in-frame rearrangements with V and J assigned. These tables miss some clones; where compared with another copy, unresolved V genes account for less than half of the shortfall, and the remainder is unexplained. This sample comprises approximately 170,000 clones, approximately 71% of them detected only once. Of the sample, less than 5% falls within the top ten clones. Source material: PBMCs. These receptors originate from a woman aged 18-29 years in good health and CMV-seropositive.

The chain uses TRBV2 and TRBJ2-3; unclear D gene. The V gene's germline CDR1 is SNHLY and CDR2 FYNNEI. Trimming stripped 4 bases from V and 4 bases from J, with 3 bases between. The CDR3 is 11 amino acids. The CDR3 loop is CASSAADTQYF. CDR3 DNA: TGTGCCAGCAGTGCGGCAGATACGCAGTATTTT.

This chain uses TRBV19 with TRBJ1-3; D is ambiguous. The length of the CDR3 is 17 residues. Germline values: CDR1 LNHDA, CDR2 SQIVND (reference sequence). Trimming cost V 5 bases and J 0 bases, with 17 bases left between them. Here the CDR3 DNA reads TGTGCCAGTAGTCTGAATGGTGGAGCCAGCTCTGGAAACACCATATATTTT. It encodes CASSLNGGASSGNTIYF.

This clone was seen only a few times. This chain links TRBV30 with TRBJ2-6; 7 bases are shared with TRBD2. Looked up from germline, CDR1 is GTSNPN and CDR2 is SVGIG (reference sequence). Trimming cost V 0 bases and J 2 bases; bases outside gene matches: 7. The CDR3 sequence is 17 residues long. CDR3 nucleotides: TGTGCCTGGAGTGTAACGTATAGCGGGCCTGGGGCCAACGTCCTGACTTTC. The encoded protein is CAWSVTYSGPGANVLTF.

This clone has just a few counts. The genes are TRBV4-1 and TRBJ2-2, with D unresolved. In germline, CDR1 is MGHRA, CDR2 YSYEKL. V dropped 2 bases and J dropped 0 bases, with 10 bases sitting between them. The CDR3 is made up of 16 amino acids. Here the CDR3 reads CASSQRSVANTGELFF. Written as DNA, the CDR3 is TGCGCCAGCAGCCAACGAAGCGTCGCGAACACCGGGGAGCTGTTTTTT.

J is TRBJ2-5 and V is TRBV2; 10 bases are a match to TRBD2. J gave up 0 bases and V 6 bases, and 7 bases lay outside the gene matches. Per the germline V gene, CDR1 is SNHLY and CDR2 is FYNNEI. CDR3 size: 16 residues. CDR3 coding DNA: TGTGCCAGCAGCAGCGGGGGGGCAGCGAACCAAGAGACCCAGTACTTC. Translated, it gives CASSSGGAANQETQYF.

The chain carries TRBV2 and TRBJ1-5, with D perhaps TRBD1 (5 bases). V was shortened by 3 bases and J by 2 bases, with 11 bases between the two germline ends. The germline V gene has CDR1 SNHLY and CDR2 FYNNEI. This CDR3 is built from 15 residues. In DNA, the CDR3 is TGTGCCAGCAGTGACGGGGGATCGGGCAATCAGCCCCAGCATTTT. Translated, it gives CASSDGGSGNQPQHF. The whole variable domain, filled in from reference TRBV2 and TRBJ1-5, reads EPEVTQTPSHQVTQMGQEVILRCVPISNHLYFYWYRQILGQKVEFLVSFYNNEISEKSEIFDDQFSVERPDGSNFTLKIRSTKLEDSAMYFCASSDGGSGNQPQHFGDGTRLSIL.

This clone appeared a single time. CDR3 sequence: CSQAGTSGAPYNEQFF. The CDR3, as DNA: TGCAGCCAAGCCGGGACTAGCGGCGCACCGTACAATGAGCAGTTCTTC. The rearrangement links TRBV29-1 to TRBJ2-1; 11 bases are a match to TRBD2. CDR3 length: 16 residues. Unmatched junction bases numbered 13, after V lost 8 bases and J lost 4 bases. CDR1 is SQVTM and CDR2 is ANQGSEA in the germline V gene.

Only a few counts were recorded for this clone. The gene calls are TRBV19 and TRBJ2-1; 7 nucleotides line up with TRBD1. V shed 0 bases and J 6 bases; nucleotides not matched to a gene: 14. CDR1 and CDR2 (germline): LNHDA, SQIVND (reference sequence). The CDR3 spans 18 residues. The CDR3 is CASSIDLLQGSYPNEQFF. CDR3 DNA sequence: TGTGCCAGTAGTATAGATTTACTACAGGGGTCCTATCCCAATGAGCAGTTCTTC.

The chain recombines TRBV5-1 with TRBJ2-7, with 8 positions matching TRBD1. Germline lookup yields CDR1 SGHRS and CDR2 YFSETQ. The CDR3 is made up of 16 amino acids. V lost 2 bases to trimming and J lost 2 bases; unmatched junction nucleotides: 9. Here the CDR3 DNA reads TGCGCCAGCAGCTTTTATACAGGGGGTCAGACCTACGAGCAGTACTTC. This gives the protein CASSFYTGGQTYEQYF.

The J gene is TRBJ2-1, the V gene TRBV7-8; D perhaps matches TRBD1 (6 bases). Trimming pared 2 bases from V and 9 bases from J, leaving 17 bases between. Germline V gene lookup returns CDR1 SGHVS and CDR2 FQNEAQ. The CDR3 runs to 15 residues. This CDR3 reads CASSLTWGRQGEQFF. Here the CDR3 DNA reads TGTGCCAGCAGCTTAACTTGGGGGCGGCAAGGTGAGCAGTTCTTC.

The genes are TRBV11-3 and TRBJ2-5, with 11 nucleotides matching TRBD1. The CDR3 covers 17 residues. With 5 bases clipped from V and 4 bases from J, the junction kept 12 bases outside the gene matches. CDR1 and CDR2 from the germline V gene are SGHNT and YENEEA. In DNA, the CDR3 is TGTGCCAGCAGCCCCGGGACAGGGGGTCGGGTGAGAGAGACCCAGTACTTC. This gives the protein CASSPGTGGRVRETQYF.

This clone occurred a few times. The chain recombines TRBV9 with TRBJ1-3; D gene ambiguous. This CDR3 comprises 14 residues. The germline V and J ends were trimmed by 0 bases and 2 bases, with 6 bases remaining between them. Germline-derived CDR1 and CDR2 are SGDLS and YYNGEE. For the CDR3, the DNA is TGTGCCAGCAGCGTAGAAACGGCTGGAAACACCATATATTTT. Amino acids: CASSVETAGNTIYF.

The CDR3 DNA sequence: TGTGCCAGCAGTGAAGCAGGGAACTCTGGAAACACCATATATTTT. This gives the protein CASSEAGNSGNTIYF. The chain is built from TRBV25-1 and TRBJ1-3, with a weak D call TRBD1 (5 bases). This CDR3 is 15 amino acids long. V was pared by 2 bases and J by 0 bases, with 8 bases between. Germline V gives CDR1 MGHDK, CDR2 SYGVNS.

This clone was observed a handful of times. The chain links TRBV4-3 to TRBJ1-1, with 8 nucleotides matching TRBD1. The junction had 18 bases not matched to a gene; V was cut back by 0 bases and J by 6 bases. Germline CDR1 is LGHNA and CDR2 is YSLEER. The CDR3 is made up of 19 amino acids. Here the CDR3 reads CASSQDRRQGAFKYPEAFF. CDR3 DNA: TGCGCCAGCAGCCAAGATCGGCGCCAGGGGGCTTTCAAATACCCTGAAGCTTTCTTT.

The V and J genes are TRBV5-4 and TRBJ1-1; 7 nucleotides match TRBD1. V gave up 4 bases and J gave up 1 base; unmatched junction bases: 4. This CDR3 comprises 14 residues. CDR1 is SGHNT and CDR2 is YYREEE in the germline V gene (reference sequence). This CDR3 is CASSGGGQNTEAFF. The CDR3 nucleotides read TGTGCCAGCAGCGGAGGGGGCCAGAACACTGAAGCTTTCTTT.

The V call is TRBV4-1, the J call TRBJ2-1; possible D gene TRBD1, 5 bases. CDR1 is MGHRA, CDR2 YSYEKL, per germline. The V end lost 4 bases, the J end lost 7 bases, and 8 bases lay between the germline ends. The CDR3 has 12 residues. Written as DNA, the CDR3 is TGCGCCAGCAGCCCAGGGTCTAATGAGCAGTTCTTC. Its translation is CASSPGSNEQFF.

V gene TRBV2 combines with J gene TRBJ2-3, with 8 bases identical to TRBD2. V was clipped by 4 bases and J by 6 bases; unmatched bases: 24. The CDR3 has 20 amino acids. Looked up from germline, CDR1 is SNHLY and CDR2 is FYNNEI. The CDR3 DNA sequence: TGTGCCAGCAGTGTGGGGGCCCCGGGACTAGTGACTATTGAAGGGGATACGCAGTATTTT. Its translation is CASSVGAPGLVTIEGDTQYF.

V usage is TRBV4-1 and J usage is TRBJ2-1; 10 bases align to TRBD2. The CDR3 totals 16 residues. J was trimmed by 4 bases and V by 5 bases; bases with no gene match: 8. Germline V lookup: CDR1 MGHRA, CDR2 YSYEKL. This CDR3 is CASSFGASGGYNEQFF. As DNA, the CDR3 is TGCGCCAGCAGCTTCGGGGCTAGCGGGGGTTACAATGAGCAGTTCTTC.

V and J are TRBV15 and TRBJ1-1; 8 bases are shared with TRBD1. Trimming at V came to 5 bases and at J to 4 bases, leaving 12 bases not matched to a gene. This CDR3 is built from 16 residues. CDR1 LNHNV and CDR2 YYDKDF come from the germline V gene (reference sequence). CDR3 in DNA: TGTGCCACCAGCCACCCCCCCCTAACAGGGGGCACTGAAGCTTTCTTT. This sequence encodes CATSHPPLTGGTEAFF. Full variable domain (rest looked up from reference TRBV15 and TRBJ1-1): DAMVIQNPRYQVTQFGKPVTLSCSQTLNHNVMYWYQQKSSQAPKLLFHYYDKDFNNEADTPDNFQSRRPNTSFCFLDIRSPGLGDTAMYLCATSHPPLTGGTEAFFGQGTRLTVV.

This clone was counted only a few times. The chain uses TRBV7-2 and TRBJ2-1; 7 nucleotides align to TRBD1. Looked up from germline, CDR1 is SGHTA and CDR2 is FQGNSA. Losses at the gene ends were 4 bases for V and 7 bases for J; bases not matched to a gene: 10. The CDR3 length is 15 residues. The CDR3 DNA sequence: TGTGCCAGCAGCTACCGACAGGGATGGGCGAATGAGCAGTTCTTC. Protein product: CASSYRQGWANEQFF.

This clone appeared a single time. The chain recombines TRBV2 with TRBJ1-1, with D perhaps matching TRBD1 (6 bases). Trimming took off 6 bases at V and 8 bases at J, with 7 bases between the two ends. CDR1 SNHLY and CDR2 FYNNEI come from the germline V gene. CDR3 length equals 10 residues. CDR3 sequence: CASSTGEAFF. The CDR3 nucleotides are TGTGCCAGCAGCACAGGGGAAGCTTTCTTT.

The rearrangement uses TRBV4-1 and TRBJ2-7; 8 nucleotides match TRBD2. The CDR3 runs 12 residues. V shed 4 bases, J shed 7 bases, and the junction held 3 bases outside the gene matches. CDR1 and CDR2 (germline): MGHRA, YSYEKL. The CDR3 loop reads CASSPGGKEQYF. CDR3 nucleotides: TGCGCCAGCAGCCCGGGGGGGAAGGAGCAGTACTTC.

This chain links TRBV5-5 with TRBJ1-1; 9 nucleotides line up with TRBD1. With V trimmed by 4 bases and J by 0 bases, 7 bases remained unmatched. Germline CDR1 and CDR2: SGHKS and YYEKEE (reference sequence). The CDR3 length is 16 residues. CDR3 coding DNA: TGTGCCAGCAGCCACGGGACAGGGAGGATGAACACTGAAGCTTTCTTT. Encoded protein: CASSHGTGRMNTEAFF. The entire variable domain, with the rest obtained from reference TRBV5-5 and TRBJ1-1, is as follows: DAGVTQSPTHLIKTRGQQVTLRCSPISGHKSVSWYQQVLGQGPQFIFQYYEKEERGRGNFPDRFSARQFPNYSSELNVNALLLGDSALYLCASSHGTGRMNTEAFFGQGTRLTVV.

The chain combines TRBV19 with TRBJ1-1; 8 bases agree with TRBD1. This CDR3 region has 14 residues. V lost 4 bases and J lost 1; bases outside the gene matches: 2. Per germline, CDR1 LNHDA and CDR2 SQIVND (reference sequence). The CDR3 loop is CASSRTGQNTEAFF. DNA for the CDR3: TGTGCCAGTAGTAGGACAGGGCAGAACACTGAAGCTTTCTTT.

The gene calls are TRBV7-2 and TRBJ2-1, with TRBD2 identical over 11 bases. CDR3 size: 15 residues. Germline V gene sequence: CDR1 SGHTA, CDR2 FQGNSA. Losses at the gene ends were 6 bases for V and 5 bases for J; bases not matched to a gene: 6. Here the CDR3 reads CASSFSGRAHNEQFF. As DNA, the CDR3 is TGTGCCAGCAGTTTTAGCGGGAGGGCCCACAATGAGCAGTTCTTC.

This clone was observed a few times. The V call is TRBV28, the J call TRBJ1-2; 9 bases align to TRBD1. Germline V gene data show CDR1 as MDHEN and CDR2 as SYDVKM. This CDR3 has 16 amino acids. With 6 bases clipped from V and 5 bases from J, the junction kept 13 bases outside the gene matches. The CDR3 sequence: CASSLYAGQGLYGYTF. In DNA form, the CDR3 reads TGTGCCAGCAGCCTCTATGCGGGACAGGGCTTGTATGGCTACACCTTC.

The CDR3 DNA reads as TGTGCCAGTAGTATGAGGTGGAACACTGAAGCTTTCTTT. Translating it yields CASSMRWNTEAFF. V usage is TRBV19 and J usage is TRBJ1-1; D is ambiguous. The germline CDR1 and CDR2 sequences are LNHDA and SQIVND (reference sequence). The CDR3 sequence is 13 residues long. V was trimmed by 3 bases and J by 1 base, leaving 6 bases between them.

The chain employs TRBV30 and TRBJ1-2; the D is unclear. Trimming removed 3 bases at V and 1 base at J, with 9 bases between. Per germline, CDR1 GTSNPN and CDR2 SVGIG (reference sequence). The CDR3 extends over 13 amino acids. CDR3 nucleotide sequence: TGTGCCTGGAGAAATACAGATAACTATGGCTACACCTTC. Protein product: CAWRNTDNYGYTF. Combining the CDR3 with reference TRBV30 and TRBJ1-2 gives the whole variable domain SQTIHQWPATLVQPVGSPLSLECTVEGTSNPNLYWYRQAAGRGLQLLFYSVGIGQISSEVPQNLSASRPQDRQFILSSKKLLLSDSGFYLCAWRNTDNYGYTFGSGTRLTVV.

The chain couples TRBV2 to TRBJ1-4; D not certain. The germline CDR1 and CDR2 sequences are SNHLY and FYNNEI. The CDR3 runs to 14 residues. Between the trimmed V and J ends, which lost 5 bases and 7 bases, there was a span of 14 bases. The CDR3 DNA reads TGTGCCAGCAGTCCCCGGGGAAACGGTGAAAAACTGTTTTTT. Its translation: CASSPRGNGEKLFF.

V gene TRBV10-1 combines with J gene TRBJ2-7; 7 bases align to TRBD1. CDR3 length equals 14 residues. The germline CDR1 and CDR2 sequences are WNHNN and SYGVQD (reference sequence). The V and J ends lost 5 bases and 3 bases, in that order; junction bases with no gene match: 7. CDR3 region: CASSSTGVDYEQYF. CDR3 DNA: TGCGCCAGCAGTTCTACAGGGGTAGACTACGAGCAGTACTTC.

The chain joins TRBV27 to TRBJ1-5; perhaps TRBD1 as D (5 bases). Trimming removed 5 bases at V and 4 bases at J, with 12 bases between. Germline V gives CDR1 MNHEY, CDR2 SMNVEV (reference sequence). The CDR3 runs to 14 residues. CDR3: CASSPAGGNQPQHF. CDR3 nucleotide sequence: TGTGCCAGCAGTCCAGCCGGGGGGAATCAGCCCCAGCATTTT.